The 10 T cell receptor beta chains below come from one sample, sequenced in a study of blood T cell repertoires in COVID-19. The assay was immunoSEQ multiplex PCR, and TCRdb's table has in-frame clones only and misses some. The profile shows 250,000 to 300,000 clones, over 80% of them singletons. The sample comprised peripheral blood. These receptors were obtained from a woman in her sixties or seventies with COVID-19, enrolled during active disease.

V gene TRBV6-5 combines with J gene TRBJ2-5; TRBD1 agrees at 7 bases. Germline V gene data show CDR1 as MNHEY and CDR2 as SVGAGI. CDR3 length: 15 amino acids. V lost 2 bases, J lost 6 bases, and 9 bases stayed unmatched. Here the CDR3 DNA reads TGTGCCAGCAGTTACCTCCAACGGGACAGAAAGACCCAGTACTTC. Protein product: CASSYLQRDRKTQYF.

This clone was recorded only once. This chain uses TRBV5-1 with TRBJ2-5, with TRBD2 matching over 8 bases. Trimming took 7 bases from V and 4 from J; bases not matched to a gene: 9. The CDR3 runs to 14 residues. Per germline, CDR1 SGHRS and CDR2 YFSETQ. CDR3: CASSYPGRVETQYF. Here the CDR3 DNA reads TGCGCCAGCTCATATCCCGGGAGGGTAGAGACCCAGTACTTC.

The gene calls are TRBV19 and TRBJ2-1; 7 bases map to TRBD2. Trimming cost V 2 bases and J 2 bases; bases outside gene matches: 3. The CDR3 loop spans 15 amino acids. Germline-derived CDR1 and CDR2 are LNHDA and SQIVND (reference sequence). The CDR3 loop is CASSIIAGTYNEQFF. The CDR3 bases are TGTGCCAGTAGTATAATAGCGGGCACCTACAATGAGCAGTTCTTC.

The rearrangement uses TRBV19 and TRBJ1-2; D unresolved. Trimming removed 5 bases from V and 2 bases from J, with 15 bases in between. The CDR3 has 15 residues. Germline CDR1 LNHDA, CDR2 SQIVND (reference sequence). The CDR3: CASSQPGLTNYGYTF. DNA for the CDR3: TGTGCCAGTAGTCAGCCGGGTCTCACCAACTATGGCTACACCTTC.

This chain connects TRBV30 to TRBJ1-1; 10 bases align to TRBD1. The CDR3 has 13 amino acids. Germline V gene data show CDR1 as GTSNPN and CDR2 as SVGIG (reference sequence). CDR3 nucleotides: TGTGCGATGGAAATCAGGACAGGGGGTTGGGCTTTCTTT. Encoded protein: CAMEIRTGGWAFF.

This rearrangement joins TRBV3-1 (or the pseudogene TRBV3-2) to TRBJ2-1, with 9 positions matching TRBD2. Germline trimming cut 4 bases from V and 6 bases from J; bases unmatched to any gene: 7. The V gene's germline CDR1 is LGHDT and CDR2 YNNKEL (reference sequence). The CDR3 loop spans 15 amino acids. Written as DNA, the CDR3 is TGTGCCAGCAGCCCATTAGCGGGAGTGTCCAATGAGCAGTTCTTC. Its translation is CASSPLAGVSNEQFF.

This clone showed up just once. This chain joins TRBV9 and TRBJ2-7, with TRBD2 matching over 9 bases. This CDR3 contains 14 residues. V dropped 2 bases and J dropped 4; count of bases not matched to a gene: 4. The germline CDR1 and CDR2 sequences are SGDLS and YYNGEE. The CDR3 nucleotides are TGTGCCAGCAGCGTTGGCGGGAGGGGGTACGAGCAGTACTTC. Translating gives CASSVGGRGYEQYF.

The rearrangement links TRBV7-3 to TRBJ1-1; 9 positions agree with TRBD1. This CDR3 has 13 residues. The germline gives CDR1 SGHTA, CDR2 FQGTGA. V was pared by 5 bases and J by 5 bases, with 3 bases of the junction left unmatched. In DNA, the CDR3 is TGTGCCAGCAGCAGACAGGGGGGAACTGAAGCTTTCTTT. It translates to CASSRQGGTEAFF.

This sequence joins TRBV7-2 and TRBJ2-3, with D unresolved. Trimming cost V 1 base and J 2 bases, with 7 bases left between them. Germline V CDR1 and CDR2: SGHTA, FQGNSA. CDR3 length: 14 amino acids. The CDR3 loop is CASSLDRNTDTQYF. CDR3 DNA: TGTGCCAGCAGCTTAGATAGAAACACAGATACGCAGTATTTT.

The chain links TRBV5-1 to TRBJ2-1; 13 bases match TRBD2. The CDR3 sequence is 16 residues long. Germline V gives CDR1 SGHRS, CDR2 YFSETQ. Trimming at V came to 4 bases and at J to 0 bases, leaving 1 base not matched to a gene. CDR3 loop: CASSRTSGSSYNEQFF. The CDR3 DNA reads TGCGCCAGCAGCAGGACTAGCGGGAGCTCCTACAATGAGCAGTTCTTC. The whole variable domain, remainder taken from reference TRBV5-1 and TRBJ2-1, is KAGVTQTPRYLIKTRGQQVTLSCSPISGHRSVSWYQQTPGQGLQFLFEYFSETQRNKGNFPGRFSGRQFSNSRSEMNVSTLELGDSALYLCASSRTSGSSYNEQFFGPGTRLTVL.